These 27 T cell receptor beta chains share one sample of origin, sequenced in a study of T-cell reconstitution after alpha-beta-depleted transplantation in children (dated by TCRdb to the mid-2010s). The sample's treatment or condition label, decoded: allogeneic hematopoietic cell transplantation with graft depleted of TCRalphabeta T cells and CD19 B cells. The method behind the library was PCR. Sequencing was carried out with an Illumina HiSeq 2500. To normalize quantification of the TCRbeta repertoire, the TCR libraries were built with molecular barcoding that relied on unique molecular identifiers. TCRdb trimmed the raw reads at Q25, called clones with MiXCR and kept productive beta chains. Rows merge per CDR3 protein into single entries with the most common DNA and genes. The sample table holds under 850,000 distinct CDR3 sequences, of which 10% to 15% were seen once. The ten largest clonotypes hold around 0.8% of the sample.

Material: PBMCs, obtained before TCRalphabeta/CD19-depleted stem cell transplant. The origin of the receptors is a girl between 2 and 10 years old with congenital amegakaryocytic thrombocytopenia, due to receive a stem cell transplant.

The chain joins TRBV5-1 to TRBJ2-1, with a tentative D call TRBD2 (5 bases). The CDR3 length is 15 residues. V lost 4 bases and J lost 8, with 19 bases in between. Per germline, CDR1 SGHRS and CDR2 YFSETQ. The chain's CDR3 is CASSPGKSLGDEQFF. DNA for the CDR3: TGCGCCAGCAGCCCCGGGAAGTCGTTAGGCGATGAGCAGTTCTTC.

This clonotype was recorded many times. The chain carries TRBV20-1 and TRBJ2-1; TRBD1 is a possible D gene (6 bases). Germline lookup yields CDR1 DFQATT and CDR2 SNEGSKA (reference sequence). The CDR3 is 13 residues long. The germline V and J ends were trimmed by 5 bases and 4 bases, with 12 bases remaining between them. The CDR3 protein is CSAARGSYNEQFF. The CDR3 nucleotides read TGCAGTGCTGCCAGGGGTTCGTACAATGAGCAGTTCTTC.

The sample holds a few counts of this clonotype. The rearrangement joins TRBV4-2 to TRBJ2-7; 14 bases match TRBD2. With 4 bases clipped from V and 2 bases from J, the junction kept 16 bases outside the gene matches. Per germline, CDR1 LGHNA and CDR2 YNFKEQ. This CDR3 contains 20 residues. The chain's CDR3 is CASSPRLTSGRADSPYEQYF. CDR3 DNA: TGTGCCAGCAGCCCACGGTTGACTAGCGGGAGGGCCGATTCCCCCTACGAGCAGTACTTC.

Regarding this clonotype: A much bigger clone sits one base away, suggesting this may be a read error. The V and J genes are TRBV6-5 and TRBJ2-5; D gene unclear. The CDR3 length is 13 residues. The germline V and J ends were trimmed by 0 bases and 4 bases, with 6 bases remaining between them. Germline V gene sequence: CDR1 MNHEY, CDR2 SVGAGI. CDR3 in DNA: TGTGCCAGCAGTTACTCCCCCGGAGAGACCCAGTACTTC. Encoded protein: CASSYSPGETQYF.

The chain recombines TRBV12-3 or TRBV12-4 with TRBJ2-1; D may correspond to TRBD1 or TRBD2 (5 bases each). CDR3 length: 12 amino acids. V was clipped by 2 bases and J by 8 bases, with 7 bases between them. CDR3 bases: TGTGCCAGCAGTTTAAAGGGACATGAGCAGTTCTTC. Amino acid sequence: CASSLKGHEQFF.

The chain recombines TRBV12-3 or TRBV12-4 with TRBJ2-7, with 7 bases that match TRBD1. J gave up 2 bases and V 3 bases, and 4 bases lay outside the gene matches. The CDR3 is 14 residues long. CDR3: CASSFLGQAYEQYF. The CDR3 DNA reads as TGTGCCAGCAGTTTCCTTGGACAGGCCTACGAGCAGTACTTC.

This clonotype was counted a few times. This chain uses TRBV20-1 with TRBJ2-7, with 11 bases identical to TRBD2. In germline, CDR1 is DFQATT, CDR2 SNEGSKA (reference sequence). This CDR3 has 15 amino acids. Trimming took 2 bases from V and 3 from J; bases not matched to a gene: 6. CDR3 loop: CSARKPGLADYEQYF. CDR3 coding DNA: TGCAGTGCTAGAAAACCGGGACTAGCGGACTACGAGCAGTACTTC.

This chain joins TRBV6-1 and TRBJ1-5; D ambiguous. CDR3 length: 15 residues. Germline-derived CDR1 and CDR2 are MNHNS and SASEGT. V was shortened by 2 bases and J by 2 bases, with 10 bases between the two germline ends. The CDR3 sequence: CASSEFLAGNQPQHF. In DNA, the CDR3 is TGTGCCAGCAGTGAATTCTTGGCAGGCAATCAGCCCCAGCATTTT.

This clonotype has only a few counts. This sequence joins TRBV7-9 and TRBJ1-1, with D possibly matching TRBD1 (5 bases). V was pared by 1 base and J by 4 bases, with 10 bases between. The CDR3 is made up of 14 amino acids. CDR1 is SEHNR, CDR2 FQNEAQ, per germline (reference sequence). The CDR3, as DNA: TGTGCCAGCAGCTTAGGGGGGGACTTCACTGAAGCTTTCTTT. This sequence encodes CASSLGGDFTEAFF.

This clonotype has a count of ten or more. The J gene is TRBJ2-1, the V gene TRBV29-1, with D uncertain. The CDR3 is made up of 11 amino acids. CDR1 is SQVTM and CDR2 is ANQGSEA in the germline V gene. V was clipped by 3 bases and J by 10 bases, with 10 bases between them. CDR3 protein: CSVDEGREQFF. CDR3 DNA sequence: TGCAGCGTTGATGAAGGTCGGGAGCAGTTCTTC.

In this sample, this clonotype turned up many times. The chain carries TRBV2 and TRBJ2-3; 7 nucleotides align to TRBD2. Germline trimming cut 4 bases from V and 0 bases from J; bases unmatched to any gene: 4. The CDR3 length is 15 residues. Germline CDR1 and CDR2: SNHLY and FYNNEI. CDR3 sequence: CASSGTRRSTDTQYF. The CDR3 nucleotides are TGTGCCAGCAGTGGGACTAGGAGAAGCACAGATACGCAGTATTTT.

The rearrangement uses TRBV6-2 or TRBV6-3 and TRBJ2-1; TRBD1 agrees at 7 bases. Trimming took 2 bases from V and 9 from J; bases not matched to a gene: 10. CDR1 is MNHEY and CDR2 is SVGEGT in the germline V gene. The CDR3 length is 15 residues. CDR3 protein: CASSYPDRYRGEQFF. The CDR3 coding sequence is TGTGCCAGCAGTTACCCAGACAGGTACAGGGGTGAGCAGTTCTTC.

The chain couples TRBV5-1 to TRBJ2-7, with 7 nucleotides matching TRBD2. This CDR3 spans 15 amino acids. Germline V CDR1 and CDR2: SGHRS, YFSETQ. V dropped 3 bases and J dropped 1; count of bases not matched to a gene: 7. The chain's CDR3 is CASSWSSGLSYEQYF. DNA for the CDR3: TGCGCCAGCAGCTGGTCTAGCGGTCTTTCCTACGAGCAGTACTTC.

The chain links TRBV12-3 or TRBV12-4 to TRBJ2-6; TRBD1 matches at 8 bases. V shed 5 bases and J 4 bases; nucleotides not matched to a gene: 4. CDR3 length equals 15 residues. Here the CDR3 reads CASSQRTGGANVLTF. The CDR3, as DNA: TGTGCCAGCAGTCAACGGACAGGGGGGGCCAACGTCCTGACTTTC.

The V gene is TRBV19, the J gene TRBJ1-4; TRBD1 is a possible D gene (6 bases). Germline loops: CDR1 LNHDA, CDR2 SQIVND (reference sequence). V was clipped by 6 bases and J by 3 bases, with 14 bases between them. The CDR3 loop spans 15 amino acids. In nucleotides, the CDR3 is TGTGCCAGTAGAGAAAGACAGGCGCCTAATGAAAAACTGTTTTTT. Translated: CASRERQAPNEKLFF. The whole variable domain, filled in from reference TRBV19 and TRBJ1-4, reads DGGITQSPKYLFRKEGQNVTLSCEQNLNHDAMYWYRQDPGQGLRLIYYSQIVNDFQKGDIAEGYSVSREKKESFPLTVTSAQKNPTAFYLCASRERQAPNEKLFFGSGTQLSVL.

This sequence joins TRBV7-9 and TRBJ1-1; possible D gene TRBD1, 5 bases. V was trimmed by 5 bases and J by 3 bases, leaving 13 bases between them. Germline V gene data show CDR1 as SEHNR and CDR2 as FQNEAQ (reference sequence). The CDR3 runs 14 residues. CDR3 DNA sequence: TGTGCCAGCAGCGCCGGAGTGGGGGACACTGAAGCTTTCTTT. Translating it yields CASSAGVGDTEAFF.

Ten or more counts support this clonotype. The chain recombines TRBV29-1 with TRBJ2-2; D uncertain. The CDR3 sequence is 14 residues long. The V end lost 1 base, the J end lost 4 bases, and 10 bases lay between the germline ends. CDR1 and CDR2 from the germline V gene are SQVTM and ANQGSEA. CDR3 region: CSVEAPLGTGELFF. The CDR3 region has the DNA TGCAGCGTTGAAGCCCCCCTAGGCACCGGGGAGCTGTTTTTT.

This clonotype appeared a few times. This chain connects TRBV11-2 to TRBJ2-3; D not certain. CDR3 size: 12 residues. Trimming left V 5 bases short and J 6 bases short, with 9 bases between. Germline V CDR1 and CDR2: SGHAT, FQNNGV. For the CDR3, the DNA is TGTGCCAGCAGCCCTATGGGGGATACGCAGTATTTT. Translating it yields CASSPMGDTQYF.

This clonotype was detected only a few times. The rearrangement uses TRBV27 and TRBJ2-1; TRBD2 matches 8 bases. CDR1 is MNHEY, CDR2 SMNVEV, per germline (reference sequence). There are 12 residues in the CDR3. V shed 6 bases, J shed 6 bases, and the junction held 1 base outside the gene matches. Here the CDR3 DNA reads TGTGCCAGCAGACGGGGGGGCAATGAGCAGTTCTTC. As protein: CASRRGGNEQFF.

At least ten counts were recorded for this clonotype. The V gene is TRBV12-3 or TRBV12-4, the J gene TRBJ2-7; unclear D gene. CDR3 size: 11 residues. V lost 4 bases to trimming and J lost 5 bases, with 6 bases between them. CDR3 region: CASSSLDEQYF. DNA of the CDR3: TGTGCCAGCAGTTCGCTAGACGAGCAGTACTTC.

This clonotype has only a few counts. The CDR3 nucleotides are TGTGCCAGCAGCCGCCCTAGGGTGGGAGGGATATCCTACAATGAGCAGTTCTTC. Translated: CASSRPRVGGISYNEQFF. The rearrangement links TRBV7-9 to TRBJ2-1; 7 bases agree with TRBD2. Germline CDR1 and CDR2: SEHNR and FQNEAQ (reference sequence). The CDR3 is 18 amino acids. With 5 bases clipped from V and 1 base from J, the junction kept 14 bases outside the gene matches.

The chain recombines TRBV6-1 with TRBJ2-4; D is perhaps TRBD2 (6 bases). Germline CDR1 and CDR2: MNHNS and SASEGT. Between the trimmed V and J ends, which lost 6 bases and 10 bases, there was a span of 25 bases. The CDR3 runs to 16 residues. DNA for the CDR3: TGTGCCAGCAGGAGGAAAACCGGGACTCAGGACCTTATTCAGTACTTC. Its protein product is CASRRKTGTQDLIQYF.

This clonotype was counted at least ten times. V and J are TRBV28 and TRBJ1-2, with TRBD1 matching 7 bases. The CDR3 spans 15 residues. Germline CDR1 reads MDHEN; CDR2 reads SYDVKM. V dropped 0 bases and J dropped 5; count of bases not matched to a gene: 6. CDR3 sequence (DNA): TGTGCCAGCAGTTTATGGCAGGGGGGTGGGTATGGCTACACCTTC. As protein: CASSLWQGGGYGYTF.

The chain recombines TRBV5-1 with TRBJ2-7; D possibly corresponds to TRBD2 (6 bases). The germline V gene encodes CDR1 SGHRS and CDR2 YFSETQ. The CDR3 consists of 13 residues. Trimming removed 7 bases from V and 7 bases from J, with 18 bases in between. The CDR3 coding sequence is TGCGCCAGCGCGGGCCCGCCCAGCGGGGAGCAGTACTTC. Translation gives CASAGPPSGEQYF.

There are many counts of this clonotype. The chain has TRBV5-1 and TRBJ2-1, with a tentative D call TRBD1 (5 bases). Germline loops: CDR1 SGHRS, CDR2 YFSETQ. Trimming removed 0 bases from V and 3 bases from J, with 10 bases in between. The length of the CDR3 is 15 residues. CDR3 loop: CASSLAQAFYNEQFF. The DNA for the CDR3 is TGCGCCAGCAGCTTGGCACAGGCCTTCTACAATGAGCAGTTCTTC. The variable domain in full, completed from reference TRBV5-1 and TRBJ2-1, reads KAGVTQTPRYLIKTRGQQVTLSCSPISGHRSVSWYQQTPGQGLQFLFEYFSETQRNKGNFPGRFSGRQFSNSRSEMNVSTLELGDSALYLCASSLAQAFYNEQFFGPGTRLTVL.

This clonotype was recorded many times. This chain connects TRBV20-1 to TRBJ2-1, with TRBD2 matching over 7 bases. After removal of 0 bases from V and 9 bases from J, the junction contained 11 bases not matched to a gene. This CDR3 spans 15 amino acids. CDR1 and CDR2 from the germline V gene are DFQATT and SNEGSKA (reference sequence). CDR3 sequence: CSARDSYGRLAEQFF. The CDR3 nucleotides are TGCAGTGCTAGAGACTCTTACGGGAGGTTGGCTGAGCAGTTCTTC.

This clonotype was found many times. The V gene is TRBV5-6, the J gene TRBJ2-7; 7 nucleotides line up with TRBD2. Unmatched junction bases numbered 14, after V lost 1 base and J lost 4 bases. The CDR3 totals 17 residues. Germline CDR1 and CDR2: SGHDT and YYEEEE. The CDR3 protein is CASSLIDGGSQRYEQYF. The CDR3 DNA sequence: TGTGCCAGCAGCTTGATCGACGGGGGGTCGCAGCGTTACGAGCAGTACTTC.